This TCR beta chain was retrieved from a study of T-cell memory formation after mild COVID-19. This clonotype was seen a few times. Its antigen is undetermined. It was 5'RACE with constant-segment primers that produced the TCR alpha and TCR beta cDNA libraries, which carried sample barcodes and UMIs. Via MiXCR, TCRdb re-called the 5' RACE reads, giving one row per CDR3 protein. The repertoire holds about 340,000 distinct CDR3 sequences, with 20% to 25% as singletons. Findings and limits, study-wide: The study detected some responding clones in pre-infection memory, suggesting cross-reactive memory joined.

This CDR3 comprises 11 residues. The germline gives CDR1 MNHEY, CDR2 SVGAGI. Losses at the gene ends were 6 bases for V and 11 bases for J; bases not matched to a gene: 6. The sequence derives from a man younger than 35 who had mild COVID-19 (a few samples of this study predate the infection). Cell type and time point are not known. V is TRBV6-5 and J is TRBJ1-1, with TRBD1 identical over 7 bases. The sequenced sample was PBMCs or a T cell subset sorted from them (not recorded which). CDR3 in amino acids: CASSHRGVAFF. As DNA, the CDR3 is TGTGCCAGCAGCCACAGGGGAGTTGCTTTCTTT.